This T cell receptor beta chain was sequenced for a study of T cell repertoires in ileal Crohn's disease. Overall study: About half received postoperative treatment, some ten with thiopurines and approximately 19 anti-TNF.

A single count supports this clone. What it binds is not known. Assay used: immunoSEQ multiplex PCR; TCRdb lists only in-frame clones, some missing. The sample consists of tens of thousands of clones, roughly nine tenths of them appearing once. Germline V gene sequence: CDR1 SGHKS, CDR2 YYEKEE (reference sequence). The germline V and J ends were trimmed by 4 bases and 4 bases, with 15 bases remaining between them. The CDR3 covers 15 residues. This sample's time point: neoterminal ileum biopsy at postoperative endoscopy, about 6 months after surgery. Whole-study findings and limits: Mucosal expansions were suggested to be mainly CD8 T cells.

Sequencing was performed on ileal tissue. The sequence was obtained from an adult with Crohn's disease. The chain joins TRBV5-5 to TRBJ1-5; D is perhaps TRBD1 (6 bases). The DNA of the CDR3 is TGTGCCAGCAGCAAAGGACAGCCCCTGAATCAGCCCCAGCATTTT. Translation gives CASSKGQPLNQPQHF.